Listed below are T cell receptor beta chains from one sample, sequenced in a study of beta chain features in type 1 diabetes. The data were produced by immunoSEQ multiplex PCR, yet TCRdb's version contains in-frame clones alone and is incomplete. Among about 25,000 clones, 68% were seen once, and the ten largest hold about 1.1%. Sequences were obtained from stem cell memory CD4+ T cells from blood. Receptor source: a woman between 40 and 55 years old with type 1 diabetes. The CDR3 runs from the conserved cysteine through the conserved F or W. The order of the fields is D gene, J gene, clone size, V gene, CDR3 DNA, CDR3 protein. A D gene is named only where the DNA matches it firmly. Only some rows state a clone size, as once, few, many or a class for expanded clones.

. | TRBJ2-7 | . | TRBV7-7 | TGTGCCAGCAGCTTAGTACAGGAGGGCGAGCAGTACTTC | CASSLVQEGEQYF
TRBD2 | TRBJ2-1 | . | TRBV6-5 | TGTGCCAGCAGCGGACTAGCCTCCTACAATGAGCAGTTCTTC | CASSGLASYNEQFF
. | TRBJ1-5 | . | TRBV7-2 | TGTGCCAGCAGCTTAGGAGGAGGGAATAGGGGTCAGCCCCAGCATTTT | CASSLGGGNRGQPQHF
TRBD2 | TRBJ2-7 | . | TRBV18 | TGTGCCAGCTCATCCCCGCTAGCGGGAGGGTACGAGCAGTACTTC | CASSSPLAGGYEQYF
. | TRBJ1-4 | . | TRBV4-1 | TGCGCCAGCTCCCTCAGAACTAATGAAAAACTGTTTTTT | CASSLRTNEKLFF
. | TRBJ2-5 | . | TRBV18 | TGTGCCAGCTCACAGGGGAATGAAGAGACCCAGTACTTC | CASSQGNEETQYF
TRBD2 | TRBJ2-1 | . | TRBV19 | TGTGCCAGTAGCCAGACTAGCGGGAGTGTGGCTGAGCAGTTCTTC | CASSQTSGSVAEQFF
. | TRBJ2-5 | . | TRBV7-2 | TGTGCCAGCAGCCTACAGGGAAGCCAAGAGACCCAGTACTTC | CASSLQGSQETQYF
. | TRBJ1-6 | . | TRBV11-2 | TGTGCCAGCAGCTTAACTTCGAGAGATTCACCCCTCCACTTT | CASSLTSRDSPLHF
. | TRBJ1-6 | few | TRBV11-2 | TGTGCCAGCAGCCTTAGTCGTGGGGCGCATAATTCACCCCTCCACTTT | CASSLSRGAHNSPLHF
TRBD2 | TRBJ2-5 | few | TRBV5-1 | TGCGCCAGCAGCTCCCTAGCGGGAGTCGGTGAGACCCAGTACTTC | CASSSLAGVGETQYF
. | TRBJ1-2 | . | TRBV29-1 | TGCAGCGTTGAAGGGACAGCCTTCTATGGCTACACCTTC | CSVEGTAFYGYTF
. | TRBJ1-2 | . | TRBV7-2 | TGTGCCAGCAGCCTAGACAGGCGGGGAGTCTATGGCTACACCTTC | CASSLDRRGVYGYTF
. | TRBJ1-5 | . | TRBV4-1 | TGCGCCAGCAGCCAACGGACAGTCGGCAATCAGCCCCAGCATTTT | CASSQRTVGNQPQHF
TRBD1 | TRBJ2-7 | few | TRBV4-2 | TGTGCCAGCAGCCGTGACAGGGGGTCTTCCTACGAGCAGTACTTC | CASSRDRGSSYEQYF
. | TRBJ2-7 | . | TRBV7-9 | TGTGCCAGCAGCCAGAACGGAGGGGATCACGAGCAGTACTTC | CASSQNGGDHEQYF
TRBD2 | TRBJ2-3 | few | TRBV7-7 | TGTGCCAGCAGCTTTACTAGCGGGGGCACAGATACGCAGTATTTT | CASSFTSGGTDTQYF
TRBD2 | TRBJ2-1 | . | TRBV7-2 | TGTGCCAGCAGGCCCGAACCTACTAGCGCCTCCTACAATGAGCAGTTCTTC | CASRPEPTSASYNEQFF
TRBD2 | TRBJ2-5 | . | TRBV7-8 | TGTGCCAGCAGCTTACCGGGACTAGCGGGAGCAGAGACCCAGTACTTC | CASSLPGLAGAETQYF
TRBD2 | TRBJ2-5 | few | TRBV10-3 | TGTGCCATCAGTGGGACTAGCGGGCAAGAGACCCAGTACTTC | CAISGTSGQETQYF
. | TRBJ2-5 | . | TRBV4-1 | TGCGCCAGCAGCTTAGGGGTAGGACAAGGGGAGACCCAGTACTTC | CASSLGVGQGETQYF
. | TRBJ2-5 | once | TRBV11-3 | TGTGCCAGCAGCTCCACGGGGGAAGGAGAGACCCAGTACTTC | CASSSTGEGETQYF
TRBD2 | TRBJ2-2 | once | TRBV13 | TGTGCCAGCAGCTTGGGCCTAGCGGGAGACACCGGGGAGCTGTTTTTT | CASSLGLAGDTGELFF
. | TRBJ2-7 | . | TRBV6-5 | TGTGCCAGCAGCCACGGGGACTACGAGCAGTACTTC | CASSHGDYEQYF